This TCR beta chain is drawn from a study of T cells in Graves' hyperthyroidism and ophthalmopathy (dated by TCRdb to between 2018 and 2020). Background for the entire study: Peripheral blood samples were taken at the time of initial diagnosis, prior to any treatment. To identify distinguishing TCR V-J signatures, a discovery cohort of around 98 patients was used, comprising approximately 40 with Graves' ophthalmopathy and under 60 with stable Graves' hyperthyroidism. Prospective prediction of ophthalmopathy was tested in an independent validation cohort of some 19 hyperthyroidism patients and around 16 patients who later progressed to ophthalmopathy. The 90 to 100 discovery patients were randomly split 7:3 into training and test sets. Thyroid tissue and blood T-cell repertoires from several Graves' hyperthyroidism patients were also compared in the study. After blood sampling, hyperthyroidism patients were treated with methimazole at a starting dose of 30 mg daily, and ophthalmopathy patients were treated with high-dose intravenous methylprednisolone. TCR Vbeta CDR3 sequencing of approximately 140 peripheral blood samples (under 45 ophthalmopathy, roughly 72 hyperthyroidism and some 17 progressor patients) is reported in the paper. The full study reports these points: A model built on a 13 V-J signature distinguished ophthalmopathy from stable hyperthyroidism, reaching roughly 88% sensitivity and around 81% specificity in cross-validation and 80%/75% in testing. Sample size was not statistically predetermined, and blinding of investigators to group allocation was not performed. Most expanded thyroid clonotypes (frequency above 0.001) were also detected in blood, a finding suggesting that blood repertoires may reflect thyroid immune responses. In validation, the model predicted progression to ophthalmopathy a median of about 5.9 months before onset, with roughly 70% sensitivity and 72.22% specificity.

In the ophthalmopathy patients, disease was moderately to severely active, with a Clinical Activity Score of 3 or more, a NOSPECS grade of 4 or more, and a duration of less than 3 months. Any patient with an uncontrolled infection, another autoimmune disease, pregnancy or lactation was excluded. Clinical symptoms, serum thyroxine and TRAb, thyroid ultrasound, and orbital computed tomography formed the basis for the diagnoses. PBMCs were separated from under 11 ml of fresh peripheral blood using Ficoll-Paque density gradient centrifugation. Total RNA was extracted using Trizol reagent, and RNA quality was assessed on an Agilent 2100 Bioanalyzer. This clonotype was seen ten or more times. Which antigen it targets is not known. No much larger clone is present one base from it, and per-base qualities are unavailable. TCR beta CDR3 regions were amplified from RNA transcripts. For the first round of RT-PCR on the TCR CDR3, the HTBI primer set was used together with the Qiagen OneStep RT-PCR kit. The libraries were constructed in a second round of multiplex PCR and then size-selected and purified. The libraries were sequenced on an Illumina HiSeq2000 using paired-end 100 bp reads. In the source study's methods: SOAPnuke was used to process the raw data, with reads discarded if the reads contained adapters or uncalled bases, had a mean Phred below 15, or lacked an exact constant-primer or identifier match. COPE v1.2.5 was used to merge high-quality paired reads, and clonotypes were defined as unique nucleotide sequences. Clonotypes were aligned to IMGT TRBV, TRBD and TRBJ reference segments using MiTCR v1.1. Analysis was restricted to V-J combinations with a frequency above 0.0001, which covered about 99% of repertoires. A TCS score was defined as the ratio of F50 (clonal expansion) to E x V (chaos), with BLOSUM62-based TCRdist applied between CDR3 peptides within each V-J. Welch's t-statistics and random forest reduced some 510 V-J features to about 12, which were used in a naive Bayes classifier (R e1071). TCRdb reprocessed the public reads (quality trimming at Q25 with fastp, clone calling with MiXCR) and kept in-frame beta chains. CDR3 protein sequences are deduplicated, and each keeps its most common genes and DNA. The authors' filters were not applied to this entry. The table for this sample lists some 490,000 distinct CDR3 sequences; under 25% of them were counted only once. The ten biggest clones cover around 47% of the sample.

Trimming removed 1 base from V and 1 base from J, leaving 10 bases between the germline ends. Reading the germline V gene gives CDR1 SNHLY and CDR2 FYNNEI. Measured from the cysteine to the phenylalanine, the CDR3 is 15 residues long. Of the read, only the CDR3 DNA is kept; its 45 bases are in frame from base 1. In this chain, TRBV2 is recombined with TRBJ1-2, with no confident D gene call. The sequenced sample was blood. This receptor was taken from a woman aged 65 to 85 with Graves' ophthalmopathy. CDR3 loop: CASSEDGSFNYGYTF. The nucleotides read TGTGCCAGCAGTGAAGACGGATCCTTTAACTATGGCTACACCTTC.